The T cell receptor (beta chain) under discussion was sequenced for a study of blood T cell repertoires in COVID-19. The overall study: Samples of COVID-19 (acute and convalescent) were obtained from the United States, Italy and Spain. Sample material is recorded as cDNA or gDNA derived from T cells, B-cell-depleted T cells, or PBMCs.

In the authors' workflow: Amplification with reference gene primers provided the estimates of nucleated cell counts. The table came from immunoSEQ multiplex PCR; TCRdb's copy has only in-frame clones and leaves some out. V and J calls and clone size are copied from that table; D and trimming were computed from the DNA. This sample has some 130,000 clones, with roughly 86% found just once. Germline V lookup: CDR1 MDHEN, CDR2 SYDVKM. The CDR3 is 14 amino acids. With 5 bases clipped from V and 2 bases from J, the junction kept 5 bases outside the gene matches. The sample was peripheral blood. This sequence originates from an older woman with acute or convalescent COVID-19. This rearrangement joins TRBV28 to TRBJ1-2; 7 bases match TRBD1. DNA of the CDR3: TGTGCCAGCAGTCCAGGACAGGCCAACTATGGCTACACCTTC. It encodes CASSPGQANYGYTF.